This T cell receptor (beta chain) was obtained from a study of blood T cell repertoires in COVID-19. This clone was observed once. In the authors' workflow: Nucleated cell number was recorded as an estimate derived from reference gene primer amplification. Profiling relied on immunoSEQ multiplex PCR, and the TCRdb table lists in-frame clones only, not all of them. That table supplies the V and J calls and clone size; D and trimming were determined from the DNA. The data show about 350,000 clones, 65% to 90% seen once. Seattle's enrolled individuals joined amid active infection and were then monitored longitudinally. CDR3 length: 14 residues. CDR1 and CDR2 (germline): MNHEY, SMNVEV (reference sequence). The trim removed 6 bases at V and 7 bases at J, leaving 7 bases unmatched.

The receptor was derived from an older woman with COVID-19, enrolled during active disease. J is TRBJ1-4 and V is TRBV27, with 8 bases matching TRBD1. Sample: peripheral blood. The CDR3 here is CASSRGQGVEKLFF. DNA of the CDR3: TGTGCCAGCAGCAGGGGGCAGGGGGTTGAAAAACTGTTTTTT.